This TCR beta chain was obtained from a study of blood T cell repertoires in COVID-19 (dated by TCRdb to 2018 to 2021). Study-wide context: Samples from collaborators originated in the United States, Italy and Spain and spanned both the acute and convalescent phases of COVID-19. The material from the prospective study consisted of cDNA or gDNA derived from T cells, B-cell-depleted T cells, or PBMCs. The dataset comprised deeply sampled blood TCRbeta repertoires from subjects exposed to, actively infected with, or recovered from COVID-19. The repertoires were made available in a free public database intended to serve as a resource for research on the immune response to SARS-CoV-2. Samples were obtained from the ongoing ImmuneRACE study (first 160 participants) and from about 1,300 subjects provided by 6 global collaborators. Sample metadata almost always included a de-identified subject ID, COVID-19 status, age in years and sex. Where available, HLA class I and class II types were obtained from metadata supplied by the sample provider rather than from assay-based typing. Overall results and qualifications from the work: The amount of clinical and demographic metadata varied by source and participant and was provided uncurated.

Another Seattle source contributed samples from volunteer blood donors who had recovered from COVID-19. Each collaborating institution followed its own protocols to collect whole blood in K2EDTA tubes. For TCRbeta analysis, collaborators shipped samples as frozen whole blood, isolated PBMCs, or DNA extracted from either of those sample types. CDR1 and CDR2 (WNHNN, SYGVQD) derive from the germline V gene (reference sequence). The junction shows trimming of 2 bases on V and 5 bases on J, plus 5 bases between the germline ends. There are 12 amino acids in the CDR3, from cysteine to phenylalanine inclusive. Only CDR3 DNA is held: 36 bases, read in frame from base 1. Concerning this clone itself: What antigen it recognizes has not been identified. There are no base qualities to consult, and no much larger clone falls within one base.

TCRbeta CDR3 regions were amplified from genomic DNA using the immunoSEQ Assay, a bias-controlled multiplex PCR. Per the authors' processing: The number of nucleated cells in each sample was estimated from the amplification of reference gene primers within the assay. Sequence reads were collapsed and filtered to measure the absolute abundance of every unique TCRbeta CDR3 rearrangement. Productive Simpson clonality was computed per sample as the square root of Simpson's diversity index over productive rearrangements. TCRdb limited this immuneACCESS table to in-frame rearrangements with V and J called. A share of clones is missing; checked studies link under half to unresolved V genes, and the rest is unexplained. V and J calls and clone size are given by that table; D and trimming were obtained from the DNA. For this sample the table gives roughly 200,000 clones, of which 87% were detected only once. The top ten clones comprise approximately 6.2% of the sample.

The chain is made from TRBV10-1 and TRBJ2-3, with the D gene too uncertain to name. What was sequenced was peripheral blood. The receptor was isolated from a man between 60 and 70 years old who had recovered from COVID-19. The CDR3 region reads CASSETVDTQYF. The DNA sequence is given as TGCGCCAGCAGTGAGACGGTAGATACGCAGTATTTT.